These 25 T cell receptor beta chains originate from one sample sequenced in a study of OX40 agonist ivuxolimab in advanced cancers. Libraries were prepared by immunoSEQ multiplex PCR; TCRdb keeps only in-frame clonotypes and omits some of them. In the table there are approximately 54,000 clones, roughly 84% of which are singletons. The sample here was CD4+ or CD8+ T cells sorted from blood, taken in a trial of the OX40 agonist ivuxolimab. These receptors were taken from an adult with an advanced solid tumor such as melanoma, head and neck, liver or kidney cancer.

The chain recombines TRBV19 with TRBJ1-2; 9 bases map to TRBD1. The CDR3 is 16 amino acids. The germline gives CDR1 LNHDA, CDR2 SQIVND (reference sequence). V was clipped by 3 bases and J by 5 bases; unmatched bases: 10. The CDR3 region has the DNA TGTGCCAGTAGTATCGGCTCCCCGACAGGGGGGTATGGCTACACCTTC. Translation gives CASSIGSPTGGYGYTF.

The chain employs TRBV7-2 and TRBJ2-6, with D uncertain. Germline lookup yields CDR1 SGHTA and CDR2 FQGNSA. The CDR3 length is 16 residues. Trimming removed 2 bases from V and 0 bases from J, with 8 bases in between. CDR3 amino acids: CASSLMWGSGANVLTF. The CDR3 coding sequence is TGTGCCAGCAGCTTAATGTGGGGCTCTGGGGCCAACGTCCTGACTTTC.

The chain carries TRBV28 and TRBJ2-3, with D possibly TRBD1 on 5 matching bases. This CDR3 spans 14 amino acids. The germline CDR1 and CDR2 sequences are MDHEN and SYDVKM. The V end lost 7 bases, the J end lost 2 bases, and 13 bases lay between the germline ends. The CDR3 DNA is TGTGCCAGCACCCAAGCGACAGCCACAGATACGCAGTATTTT. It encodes CASTQATATDTQYF.

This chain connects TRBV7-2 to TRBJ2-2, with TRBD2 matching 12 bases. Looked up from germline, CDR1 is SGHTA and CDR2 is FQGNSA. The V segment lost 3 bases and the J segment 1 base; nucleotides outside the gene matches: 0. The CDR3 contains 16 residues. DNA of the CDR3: TGTGCCAGCAGCTTGACTAGCGGGGGGAACACCGGGGAGCTGTTTTTT. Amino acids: CASSLTSGGNTGELFF.

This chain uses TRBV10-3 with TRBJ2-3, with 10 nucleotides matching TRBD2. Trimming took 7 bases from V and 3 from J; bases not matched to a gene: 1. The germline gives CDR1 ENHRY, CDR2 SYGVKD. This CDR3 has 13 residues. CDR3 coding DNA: TGTGCCATCACAGCGGGGGGGACAGATACGCAGTATTTT. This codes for CAITAGGTDTQYF.

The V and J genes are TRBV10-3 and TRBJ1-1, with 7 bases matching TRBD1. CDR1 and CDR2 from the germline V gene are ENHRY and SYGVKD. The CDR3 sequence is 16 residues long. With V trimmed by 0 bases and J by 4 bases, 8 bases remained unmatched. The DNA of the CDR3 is TGTGCCATCAGTGAGTCAGGGGGCAGTCCACGCACTGAAGCTTTCTTT. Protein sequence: CAISESGGSPRTEAFF.

CDR3 DNA sequence: TGTGCCAGCAGCTTAAAGGACAGGTTTCAAGAGACCCAGTACTTC. Protein product: CASSLKDRFQETQYF. The chain combines TRBV7-9 with TRBJ2-5; TRBD1 matches 7 bases. The CDR3 is 15 residues long. The junction had 5 bases not matched to a gene; V was cut back by 2 bases and J by 2 bases. From germline, CDR1 is SEHNR and CDR2 FQNEAQ (reference sequence).

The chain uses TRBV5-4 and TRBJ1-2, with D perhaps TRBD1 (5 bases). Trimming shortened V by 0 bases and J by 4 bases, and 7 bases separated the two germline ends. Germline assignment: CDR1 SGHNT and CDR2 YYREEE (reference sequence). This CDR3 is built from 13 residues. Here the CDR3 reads CASSLEGPYGYTF. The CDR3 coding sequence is TGTGCCAGCAGCTTGGAGGGGCCCTATGGCTACACCTTC.

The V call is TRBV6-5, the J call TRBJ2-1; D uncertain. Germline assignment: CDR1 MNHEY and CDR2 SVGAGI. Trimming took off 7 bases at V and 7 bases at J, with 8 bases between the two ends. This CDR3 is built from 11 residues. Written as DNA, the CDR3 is TGTGCCAGCAAAACTCGTAATGAGCAGTTCTTC. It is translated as CASKTRNEQFF.

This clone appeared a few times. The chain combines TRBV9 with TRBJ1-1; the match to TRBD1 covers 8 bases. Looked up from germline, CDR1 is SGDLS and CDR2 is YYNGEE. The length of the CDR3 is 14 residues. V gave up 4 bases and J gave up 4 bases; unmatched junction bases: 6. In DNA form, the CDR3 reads TGTGCCAGCAGCTCGGGACAGGTTCTCACTGAAGCTTTCTTT. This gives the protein CASSSGQVLTEAFF.

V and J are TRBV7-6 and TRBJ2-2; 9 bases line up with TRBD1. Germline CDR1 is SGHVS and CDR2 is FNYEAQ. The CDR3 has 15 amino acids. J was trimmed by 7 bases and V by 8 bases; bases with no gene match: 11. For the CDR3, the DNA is TGTGCCAGCTCCCCCGGGACAGGGTACATCGGGGAGCTGTTTTTT. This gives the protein CASSPGTGYIGELFF.

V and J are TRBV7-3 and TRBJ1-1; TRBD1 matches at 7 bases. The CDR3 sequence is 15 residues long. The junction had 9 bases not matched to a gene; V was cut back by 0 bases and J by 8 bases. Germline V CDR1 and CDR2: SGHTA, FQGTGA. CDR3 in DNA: TGTGCCAGCAGCTTAACCGGGAACAGGGGAGTGGAAGCTTTCTTT. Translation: CASSLTGNRGVEAFF.

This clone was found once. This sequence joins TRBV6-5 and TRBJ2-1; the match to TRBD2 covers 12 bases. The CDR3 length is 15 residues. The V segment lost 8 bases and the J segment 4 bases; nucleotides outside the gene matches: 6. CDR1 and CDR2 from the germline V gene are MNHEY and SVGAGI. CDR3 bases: TGTGCCAGCCGGGCTAGCGGGGGGGGGTACAATGAGCAGTTCTTC. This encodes CASRASGGGYNEQFF.

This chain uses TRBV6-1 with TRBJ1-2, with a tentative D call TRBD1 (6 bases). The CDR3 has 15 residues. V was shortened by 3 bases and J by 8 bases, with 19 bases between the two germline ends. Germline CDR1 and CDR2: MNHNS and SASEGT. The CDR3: CASSDPNRVLGGYTF. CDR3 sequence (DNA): TGTGCCAGCAGTGACCCTAACAGGGTATTGGGGGGCTACACCTTC.

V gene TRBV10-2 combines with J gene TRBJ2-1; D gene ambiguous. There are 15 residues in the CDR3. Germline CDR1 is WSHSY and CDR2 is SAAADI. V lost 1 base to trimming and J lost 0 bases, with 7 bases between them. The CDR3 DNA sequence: TGCGCCAGCAGTGAGTTGGTGAGCTCCTACAATGAGCAGTTCTTC. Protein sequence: CASSELVSSYNEQFF.

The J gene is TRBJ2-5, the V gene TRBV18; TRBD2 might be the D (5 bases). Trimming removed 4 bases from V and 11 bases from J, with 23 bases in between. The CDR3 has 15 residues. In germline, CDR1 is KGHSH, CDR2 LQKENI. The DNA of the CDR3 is TGTGCCAGCTCACTCATGGAACACACTGCGGGTGAGCAGTACTTC. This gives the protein CASSLMEHTAGEQYF.

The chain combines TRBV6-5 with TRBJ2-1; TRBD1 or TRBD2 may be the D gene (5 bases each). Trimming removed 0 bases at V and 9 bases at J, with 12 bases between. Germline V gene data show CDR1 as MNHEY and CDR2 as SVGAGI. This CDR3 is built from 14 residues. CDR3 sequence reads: CASSYSYGDGEQFF. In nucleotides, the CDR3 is TGTGCCAGCAGTTACTCATATGGGGACGGTGAGCAGTTCTTC.

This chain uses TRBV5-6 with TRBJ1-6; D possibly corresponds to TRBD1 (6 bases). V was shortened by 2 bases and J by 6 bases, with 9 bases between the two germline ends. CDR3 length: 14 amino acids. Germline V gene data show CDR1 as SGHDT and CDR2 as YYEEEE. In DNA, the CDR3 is TGTGCCAGCAGCTTTGGCAGGGGTAATTCACCCCTCCACTTT. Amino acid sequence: CASSFGRGNSPLHF.

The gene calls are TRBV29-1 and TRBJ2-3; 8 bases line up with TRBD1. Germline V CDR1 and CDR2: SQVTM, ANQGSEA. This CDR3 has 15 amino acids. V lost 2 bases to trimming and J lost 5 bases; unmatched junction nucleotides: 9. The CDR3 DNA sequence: TGCAGCGTTGAATTAATCAGGGGGCGAGGAGATACGCAGTATTTT. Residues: CSVELIRGRGDTQYF.

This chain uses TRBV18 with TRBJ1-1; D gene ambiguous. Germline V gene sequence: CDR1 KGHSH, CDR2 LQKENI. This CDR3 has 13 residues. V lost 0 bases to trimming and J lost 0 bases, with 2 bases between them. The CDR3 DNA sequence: TGTGCCAGCTCACCACCGATGAACACTGAAGCTTTCTTT. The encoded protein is CASSPPMNTEAFF. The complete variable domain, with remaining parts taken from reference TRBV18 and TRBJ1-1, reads NAGVMQNPRHLVRRRGQEARLRCSPMKGHSHVYWYRQLPEEGLKFMVYLQKENIIDESGMPKERFSAEFPKEGPSILRIQQVVRGDSAAYFCASSPPMNTEAFFGQGTRLTVV.

The CDR3: CASSLGRTGTGEKLFF. For the CDR3, the DNA is TGTGCCAGCAGCCTGGGGAGGACAGGGACAGGTGAAAAACTGTTTTTT. The rearrangement uses TRBV5-4 and TRBJ1-4; 8 positions match TRBD1. The length of the CDR3 is 16 residues. Germline V gene lookup returns CDR1 SGHNT and CDR2 YYREEE (reference sequence). Unmatched junction bases numbered 12, after V lost 4 bases and J lost 7 bases.

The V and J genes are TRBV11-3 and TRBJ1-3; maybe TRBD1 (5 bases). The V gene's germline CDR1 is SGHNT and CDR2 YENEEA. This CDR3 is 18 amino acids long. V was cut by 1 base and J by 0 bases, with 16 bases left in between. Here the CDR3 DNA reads TGTGCCAGCAGCTTAGTTACGGGACGCCGTAGCTCTGGAAACACCATATATTTT. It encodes CASSLVTGRRSSGNTIYF.

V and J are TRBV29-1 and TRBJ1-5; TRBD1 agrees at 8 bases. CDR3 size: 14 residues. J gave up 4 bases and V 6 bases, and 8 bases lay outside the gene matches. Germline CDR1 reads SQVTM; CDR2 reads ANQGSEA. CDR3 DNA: TGCAGCGTAGCTACAGGGGGGCAAAATCAGCCCCAGCATTTT. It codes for CSVATGGQNQPQHF. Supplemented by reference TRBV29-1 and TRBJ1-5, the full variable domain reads SAVISQKPSRDICQRGTSLTIQCQVDSQVTMMFWYRQQPGQSLTLIATANQGSEATYESGFVIDKFPISRPNLTFSTLTVSNMSPEDSSIYLCSVATGGQNQPQHFGDGTRLSIL.

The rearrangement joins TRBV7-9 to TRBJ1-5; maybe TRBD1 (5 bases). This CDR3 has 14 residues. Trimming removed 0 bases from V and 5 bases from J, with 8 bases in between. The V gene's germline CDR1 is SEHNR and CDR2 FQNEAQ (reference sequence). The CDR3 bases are TGTGCCAGCAGCTTAGCACAGGTTGATCAGCCCCAGCATTTT. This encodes CASSLAQVDQPQHF.

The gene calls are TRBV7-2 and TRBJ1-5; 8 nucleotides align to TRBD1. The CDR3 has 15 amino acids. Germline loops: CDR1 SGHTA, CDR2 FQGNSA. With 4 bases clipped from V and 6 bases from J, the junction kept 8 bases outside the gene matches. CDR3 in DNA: TGTGCCAGCAGCTCGACCGGGACAGGATCTCAGCCCCAGCATTTT. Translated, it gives CASSSTGTGSQPQHF.